The T cell receptor (beta chain) under discussion was sequenced for a study of graft-versus-host responses after intestinal transplantation. Study conclusions and caveats: Present in recipient marrow, GvH clones included some that appeared first in ileum or blood.

The CDR3 is made up of 12 amino acids. V was trimmed by 4 bases and J by 9 bases, leaving 11 bases between them. Germline V gene sequence: CDR1 SGHRS, CDR2 YFSETQ. The authors seeded around 200,000 CFSE-labeled responder cells together with around 200,000 irradiated stimulator cells tagged with violet dye. Sorting of proliferating CFSE-low CD3+CD4+ and CD3+CD8+ responders took place after the reaction. Repertoires were generated with immunoSEQ multiplex PCR, while TCRdb's copy carries only in-frame clones and drops some. The table lists approximately 20,000 clones, around 39% of them singletons. Specimen: alloreactive CD4+ T cells from a mixed lymphocyte reaction culture, collected before intestinal transplant. Subset specified: CFSE-low proliferating T cells sorted from roughly 6-day pre-transplant mixed lymphocyte reaction (GvH or HvG direction). The TCR sequence derives from a human patient who received an intestinal transplant. The chain recombines TRBV5-1 with TRBJ2-1; unclear D gene. The DNA for the CDR3 is TGCGCCAGCAGCCCCCAACTTAGTGAGCAGTTCTTC. Its protein product is CASSPQLSEQFF.